Shown below are 29 T cell receptor beta chains from a single sample sequenced in a study of cytomegalovirus exposure and HLA in healthy donors. The PCR made use of 60 Vbeta and 13 Jbeta primers. The data were produced by immunoSEQ multiplex PCR, yet TCRdb's version contains in-frame clones alone and is incomplete. The table records 150,000 to 180,000 clones, around 84% of them present only once. Input material: PBMCs. The receptors were gathered from a woman aged 40 to 50 in good health and CMV-seropositive.

CDR3 loop: CATSRVDREYGYTF. CDR3 in DNA: TGTGCCACCAGCAGAGTCGACAGGGAGTATGGCTACACCTTC. This sequence joins TRBV15 and TRBJ1-2, with 7 bases aligning to TRBD1. After removal of 1 base from V and 5 bases from J, the junction contained 4 bases not matched to a gene. The CDR3 covers 14 residues. CDR1 and CDR2 from the germline V gene are LNHNV and YYDKDF (reference sequence).

The V gene is TRBV21-1, the J gene TRBJ2-7; whether TRBD2, the table's D call, matches the DNA was not checked. TRBV21-1 is shown as a pseudogene. This CDR3 is built from 14 residues. In DNA form, the CDR3 reads TGTGCCAGCAGCTATACCGGGACTACCTACGAGCAGTACTTC. It specifies CASSYTGTTYEQYF.

The gene calls are TRBV28 and TRBJ1-2; the D gene is possibly TRBD1 (5 bases). V was cut by 6 bases and J by 5 bases, with 13 bases left in between. The CDR3 totals 13 residues. In germline, CDR1 is MDHEN, CDR2 SYDVKM. Written as DNA, the CDR3 is TGTGCCAGCAGCCCGGAGGGGTATTATGGCTACACCTTC. Encoded protein: CASSPEGYYGYTF.

In its sample, this clone was seen a few times. The chain employs TRBV5-4 and TRBJ1-2, with D tentatively TRBD1 (6 bases). V was trimmed by 0 bases and J by 8 bases, leaving 17 bases between them. From germline, CDR1 is SGHNT and CDR2 YYREEE (reference sequence). The CDR3 is made up of 15 amino acids. CDR3 residues: CASSLERTVTRGYTF. CDR3 bases: TGTGCCAGCAGCTTGGAACGGACAGTGACGAGGGGCTACACCTTC.

The rearrangement joins TRBV19 to TRBJ1-1; 7 nucleotides align to TRBD1. Germline V gene sequence: CDR1 LNHDA, CDR2 SQIVND (reference sequence). The length of the CDR3 is 14 residues. V trimming: 3 bases; J trimming: 1 base; junction bases outside the gene matches: 2. This CDR3 reads CASSIGTENTEAFF. Here the CDR3 DNA reads TGTGCCAGTAGTATCGGGACAGAGAACACTGAAGCTTTCTTT.

The chain uses TRBV30 and TRBJ2-4; tentative D call: TRBD2 (5 bases). The CDR3 contains 15 residues. Per the germline V gene, CDR1 is GTSNPN and CDR2 is SVGIG (reference sequence). V gave up 3 bases and J gave up 1 base, with 13 bases separating them. In DNA, the CDR3 is TGTGCCTGGAGCACCGGGGTAGCGGCCAAAAACATTCAGTACTTC. It yields the protein CAWSTGVAAKNIQYF.

The V call is TRBV5-1, the J call TRBJ2-7; TRBD1 is a possible D gene (7 bases). CDR3 length equals 16 residues. Germline CDR1 SGHRS, CDR2 YFSETQ. V lost 0 bases and J lost 0, with 13 bases in between. The CDR3 bases are TGCGCCAGCAGCTTGGGCGGGACAGCCGCCTCCTACGAGCAGTACTTC. This sequence encodes CASSLGGTAASYEQYF.

The V gene is TRBV18, the J gene TRBJ2-5, with a tentative D call TRBD1 (6 bases). The germline CDR1 and CDR2 sequences are KGHSH and LQKENI. The CDR3 extends over 13 amino acids. Trimming shortened V by 0 bases and J by 4 bases, and 6 bases separated the two germline ends. The CDR3 sequence is CASSPPGAETQYF. The CDR3 DNA reads TGTGCCAGCTCACCACCGGGGGCAGAGACCCAGTACTTC.

The rearrangement joins TRBV19 to TRBJ2-5; the match to TRBD1 covers 11 bases. There are 15 residues in the CDR3. Germline values: CDR1 LNHDA, CDR2 SQIVND (reference sequence). Trimming took 3 bases from V and 5 from J; bases not matched to a gene: 5. The chain's CDR3 is CASSMMGTGGETQYF. In nucleotides, the CDR3 is TGTGCCAGTAGTATGATGGGGACAGGGGGGGAGACCCAGTACTTC.

The chain uses TRBV6-5 and TRBJ1-2, with 10 positions matching TRBD1. This CDR3 contains 14 residues. Trimming cost V 6 bases and J 4 bases; bases outside gene matches: 5. The V gene's germline CDR1 is MNHEY and CDR2 SVGAGI. The CDR3 coding sequence is TGTGCCAGCAGGCGGGACAGGGGAAGCTATGGCTACACCTTC. Amino acid sequence: CASRRDRGSYGYTF.

This clone was recorded a few times. The rearrangement uses TRBV5-1 and TRBJ2-7; 12 nucleotides line up with TRBD2. Germline-derived CDR1 and CDR2 are SGHRS and YFSETQ. The CDR3 is 20 residues long. After removal of 3 bases from V and 0 bases from J, the junction contained 16 bases not matched to a gene. The CDR3 DNA follows: TGCGCCAGCAGCTCGAAGGACAGGGCGCTAGCGGGAGGGGGCTCCTACGAGCAGTACTTC. Its protein product is CASSSKDRALAGGGSYEQYF.

This clone appeared a few times. J is TRBJ1-1 and V is TRBV19; D is perhaps TRBD1 (6 bases). Trimming shortened V by 7 bases and J by 1 base, and 16 bases separated the two germline ends. The CDR3 has 15 amino acids. Germline CDR1 LNHDA, CDR2 SQIVND (reference sequence). CDR3 sequence reads: CASIRAGAGNTEAFF. The DNA for the CDR3 is TGTGCCAGTATAAGGGCAGGGGCTGGGAACACTGAAGCTTTCTTT. Full variable domain (outside the CDR3, taken from reference TRBV19 and TRBJ1-1): DGGITQSPKYLFRKEGQNVTLSCEQNLNHDAMYWYRQDPGQGLRLIYYSQIVNDFQKGDIAEGYSVSREKKESFPLTVTSAQKNPTAFYLCASIRAGAGNTEAFFGQGTRLTVV.

This rearrangement joins TRBV28 to TRBJ2-1; the match to TRBD2 covers 10 bases. The CDR3 is 18 amino acids. The V gene's germline CDR1 is MDHEN and CDR2 SYDVKM. V dropped 6 bases and J dropped 2; count of bases not matched to a gene: 13. For the CDR3, the DNA is TGTGCCAGCAGCACCACTAGCGGGAACTACCGGACCTACAATGAGCAGTTCTTC. As protein: CASSTTSGNYRTYNEQFF. Full variable domain (missing parts from reference TRBV28 and TRBJ2-1): DVKVTQSSRYLVKRTGEKVFLECVQDMDHENMFWYRQDPGLGLRLIYFSYDVKMKEKGDIPEGYSVSREKKERFSLILESASTNQTSMYLCASSTTSGNYRTYNEQFFGPGTRLTVL.

In its sample, this clone was seen a few times. The chain employs TRBV30 and TRBJ2-1; TRBD1 is a possible D gene (5 bases). V shed 7 bases and J shed 4 bases, with 17 bases lying between them. This CDR3 is 14 amino acids long. CDR1 and CDR2 from the germline V gene are GTSNPN and SVGIG (reference sequence). CDR3 nucleotide sequence: TGTGCCTTCACCCCGGACATAGGGTACAATGAGCAGTTCTTC. Translated: CAFTPDIGYNEQFF.

This chain links TRBV6-5 with TRBJ2-2, with 13 bases aligning to TRBD2. The CDR3 extends over 15 amino acids. V was clipped by 6 bases and J by 5 bases; unmatched bases: 3. The germline V gene has CDR1 MNHEY and CDR2 SVGAGI. The CDR3 region is CASSGLAGATGELFF. The CDR3 nucleotides read TGTGCCAGCAGCGGACTAGCGGGAGCGACCGGGGAGCTGTTTTTT.

This clone appeared once. Its ends do not fully match the called genes, so a read error is possible. This chain links TRBV7-7 with TRBJ1-1; D unclear. Germline V lookup: CDR1 SSHAT, CDR2 FNYEAQ (reference sequence). The CDR3 is made up of 13 amino acids. CDR3 loop: CASSLVPNTEAFF. The CDR3 region has the DNA TGTGCTAGCAGCTTAGTCCCAAACACTGAAGCTTTCTTT.

This chain uses TRBV30 with TRBJ2-7; the match to TRBD2 covers 8 bases. With V trimmed by 2 bases and J by 0 bases, 12 bases remained unmatched. Germline CDR1 and CDR2: GTSNPN and SVGIG (reference sequence). The CDR3 extends over 17 amino acids. The CDR3 region is CAWSRQVRAGGSYEQYF. CDR3 DNA: TGTGCCTGGAGTCGGCAAGTGAGGGCGGGAGGCTCCTACGAGCAGTACTTC.

V is TRBV19 and J is TRBJ2-7; 10 bases align to TRBD2. Germline CDR1 and CDR2: LNHDA and SQIVND (reference sequence). There are 16 residues in the CDR3. The V gene end was trimmed by 4 bases and the J gene end by 1 base; junction bases not matched to a gene: 7. CDR3 DNA sequence: TGTGCCAGTAGTAGGTCTAGCGGGAGTCCATCCTACGAGCAGTACTTC. This encodes CASSRSSGSPSYEQYF.

The chain has TRBV10-2 and TRBJ2-7, with 11 bases lining up with TRBD2. With V trimmed by 6 bases and J by 1 base, 8 bases remained unmatched. There are 16 residues in the CDR3. Germline CDR1 and CDR2: WSHSY and SAAADI. Written as DNA, the CDR3 is TGCGCCAGCAGACCCATAGCGGGAGGGCCTTCCTACGAGCAGTACTTC. It codes for CASRPIAGGPSYEQYF.

This clone was counted between two and nine times. V gene TRBV28 combines with J gene TRBJ2-5, with 8 nucleotides matching TRBD2. Germline V gene lookup returns CDR1 MDHEN and CDR2 SYDVKM. V lost 5 bases, J lost 4 bases, and 9 bases stayed unmatched. This CDR3 comprises 15 residues. In DNA form, the CDR3 reads TGTGCCAGCAGTACACAGCGGGGGAGGGGAGAGACCCAGTACTTC. Translated, it gives CASSTQRGRGETQYF.

V is TRBV19 and J is TRBJ2-7; 10 nucleotides align to TRBD1. The CDR3 spans 15 residues. V gave up 0 bases and J gave up 1 base; unmatched junction bases: 0. The germline CDR1 and CDR2 sequences are LNHDA and SQIVND (reference sequence). CDR3 sequence: CASSIEDRGSYEQYF. CDR3 sequence (DNA): TGTGCCAGTAGTATAGAGGACAGGGGGTCCTACGAGCAGTACTTC.

Only one count was recorded for this clone. The chain joins TRBV7-3 to TRBJ1-5; D not resolved. The V gene's germline CDR1 is SGHTA and CDR2 FQGTGA. The CDR3 totals 12 residues. V was pared by 4 bases and J by 3 bases, with 4 bases between. CDR3 coding DNA: TGTGCCAGCAGCTCCCTCAATCAGCCCCAGCATTTT. Its protein product is CASSSLNQPQHF.

V is TRBV7-9 and J is TRBJ2-7, with D perhaps matching TRBD2 (5 bases). The ends were cut back, 5 bases at V and 3 bases at J, with 14 bases in the middle. Germline values: CDR1 SEHNR, CDR2 FQNEAQ (reference sequence). This CDR3 is 14 amino acids long. The CDR3 nucleotides are TGTGCCAGCAGCGAGAAGGGAAGCGGCTACGAGCAGTACTTC. It codes for CASSEKGSGYEQYF.

This clone was seen just once. V usage is TRBV18 and J usage is TRBJ1-1; the D gene is possibly TRBD1 (6 bases). The CDR3 is 13 amino acids. Trimming took 6 bases from V and 8 from J, leaving 16 bases between them. Germline CDR1 KGHSH, CDR2 LQKENI. The CDR3 DNA sequence: TGTGCCAGCTCCCGAATTCCCGACAGGGAAGCTTTCTTT. This translates into CASSRIPDREAFF.

This clone appeared a single time. The rearrangement joins TRBV7-2 to TRBJ1-2, with D unresolved. Trimming removed 0 bases at V and 8 bases at J, with 16 bases between. The CDR3 is made up of 15 amino acids. Germline V gene lookup returns CDR1 SGHTA and CDR2 FQGNSA. Here the CDR3 reads CASSLAGSSPGGYTF. CDR3 DNA: TGTGCCAGCAGCTTAGCTGGCAGCTCACCGGGGGGCTACACCTTC.

For the CDR3, the DNA is TGTGCCAGCAGCTTGGCGAGCGGGAGTAAAGAGACCCAGTACTTC. The encoded protein is CASSLASGSKETQYF. The rearrangement uses TRBV7-9 and TRBJ2-5; 8 bases align to TRBD2. Germline V gene data show CDR1 as SEHNR and CDR2 as FQNEAQ (reference sequence). The CDR3 spans 15 residues. Trimming took 3 bases from V and 3 from J; bases not matched to a gene: 6.

The chain recombines TRBV6-6 with TRBJ2-7, with TRBD2 identical over 12 bases. The CDR3 has 14 residues. V gave up 6 bases and J gave up 1 base; unmatched junction bases: 1. Germline V gene lookup returns CDR1 MNHNY and CDR2 SVGAGI (reference sequence). This CDR3 reads CASSGTSGSYEQYF. In DNA form, the CDR3 reads TGTGCCAGCAGCGGGACTAGCGGGTCCTACGAGCAGTACTTC.

The rearrangement links TRBV7-8 to TRBJ2-1; D is perhaps TRBD1 (6 bases). The V end lost 4 bases, the J end lost 0 bases, and 10 bases lay between the germline ends. Germline loops: CDR1 SGHVS, CDR2 FQNEAQ. The CDR3 runs to 15 residues. CDR3 coding DNA: TGTGCCAGCAGCTCCAGCAGGGGCTCCTACAATGAGCAGTTCTTC. It is translated as CASSSSRGSYNEQFF.

This rearrangement joins TRBV27 to TRBJ2-7, with 7 bases lining up with TRBD1. CDR3 size: 13 residues. The trim removed 8 bases at V and 2 bases at J, leaving 6 bases unmatched. CDR1 is MNHEY, CDR2 SMNVEV, per germline (reference sequence). CDR3 in amino acids: CASSRDSTYEQYF. The CDR3 DNA follows: TGTGCCAGCTCCCGGGACAGTACCTACGAGCAGTACTTC.